This T cell receptor beta chain was profiled in a study of PD-L1 blockade in urothelial cancer. Measured with immunoSEQ multiplex PCR; TCRdb has only the in-frame clones, and not every one. The sample holds roughly 45,000 clones, roughly four fifths seen once. The germline V gene has CDR1 MGHDK and CDR2 SYGVNS. The V and J ends lost 2 bases and 4 bases respectively, with 10 bases between them. The CDR3 totals 14 residues. Time point meaning: peripheral blood 6 weeks after treatment start. This receptor was identified in a man between 60 and 75 years old with urothelial cancer. The rearrangement joins TRBV25-1 to TRBJ2-3; D not certain. The sequencing here drew on PBMCs, taken around atezolizumab (anti-PD-L1) treatment. The CDR3 coding sequence is TGTGCCAGCAGTGAACCAGGCAGACCAGATACGCAGTATTTT. This sequence encodes CASSEPGRPDTQYF.